This entry lists 18 T cell receptor beta chains sequenced from one sample in a study of T cells after yellow fever vaccination. One entry per CDR3 protein results from TCRdb running MiXCR on the 5' RACE reads. The table lists approximately 340,000 distinct CDR3 sequences, 8.7% of them singletons, with about a sixth in the top ten. The specimen was PBMCs, collected on the day of the first yellow fever vaccination. These TCRs come from a man younger than 30 who received the YFV17D yellow fever vaccine.

This clonotype was seen at least ten times. V is TRBV20-1 and J is TRBJ1-2, with D uncertain. V was clipped by 6 bases and J by 4 bases, with 15 bases between them. CDR1 DFQATT and CDR2 SNEGSKA come from the germline V gene (reference sequence). The CDR3 contains 13 residues. The DNA for the CDR3 is TGCAGTGCGCAGGATCATTCTGGCTATGGCTACACCTTC. This gives the protein CSAQDHSGYGYTF.

This chain joins TRBV7-9 and TRBJ2-2; 7 nucleotides line up with TRBD1. Germline V gives CDR1 SEHNR, CDR2 FQNEAQ (reference sequence). This CDR3 is 14 amino acids long. The ends lost 7 bases at V and 3 bases at J; junction bases unmatched: 5. The CDR3 region is CASNGQGDTGELFF. The DNA for the CDR3 is TGTGCCAGCAATGGGCAGGGGGACACCGGGGAGCTGTTTTTT.

This clonotype was seen at least ten times. V and J are TRBV7-3 and TRBJ2-1; no firm D call. V dropped 3 bases and J dropped 6 bases, with 6 bases sitting between them. The CDR3 contains 12 residues. Germline CDR1 reads SGHTA; CDR2 reads FQGTGA. Here the CDR3 DNA reads TGTGCCAGCAGCTTTCTTTTCAATGAGCAGTTCTTC. Translating gives CASSFLFNEQFF.

This chain joins TRBV5-1 and TRBJ2-6; 8 nucleotides line up with TRBD1. The germline CDR1 and CDR2 sequences are SGHRS and YFSETQ. V dropped 0 bases and J dropped 2; count of bases not matched to a gene: 1. The CDR3 has 16 residues. CDR3 nucleotides: TGCGCCAGCAGCTTGGACAGGGGGGCTGGGGCCAACGTCCTGACTTTC. This translates into CASSLDRGAGANVLTF. The complete variable domain, with remaining parts taken from reference TRBV5-1 and TRBJ2-6, reads KAGVTQTPRYLIKTRGQQVTLSCSPISGHRSVSWYQQTPGQGLQFLFEYFSETQRNKGNFPGRFSGRQFSNSRSEMNVSTLELGDSALYLCASSLDRGAGANVLTFGAGSRLTVL.

The gene calls are TRBV3-1 and TRBJ2-7; no firm D call. Germline V gene lookup returns CDR1 LGHDT and CDR2 YNNKEL (reference sequence). The CDR3 extends over 13 amino acids. Trimming cost V 2 bases and J 2 bases, with 7 bases left between them. The CDR3 coding sequence is TGTGCCAGCAGCCAATATACTACCTACGAGCAGTACTTC. This gives the protein CASSQYTTYEQYF.

This clonotype was counted a few times. The chain links TRBV29-1 to TRBJ1-2; D is ambiguous. CDR3 length: 11 residues. Trimming took 7 bases from V and 5 from J, leaving 11 bases between them. Germline values: CDR1 SQVTM, CDR2 ANQGSEA. The CDR3 loop is CSATGKYGYTF. The CDR3 DNA follows: TGCAGCGCCACGGGGAAGTATGGCTACACCTTC.

This sequence joins TRBV5-1 and TRBJ2-7; possibly TRBD2 for D (5 bases). The CDR3 runs to 14 residues. Germline V lookup: CDR1 SGHRS, CDR2 YFSETQ. V was cut by 2 bases and J by 3 bases, with 12 bases left in between. The CDR3 loop is CASSLADRFYEQYF. As DNA, the CDR3 is TGCGCCAGCAGCTTAGCGGACCGTTTCTACGAGCAGTACTTC.

This rearrangement joins TRBV20-1 to TRBJ1-3; D unresolved. CDR1 and CDR2 (germline): DFQATT, SNEGSKA (reference sequence). V lost 3 bases and J 4 bases, leaving 7 bases between the germline ends. The CDR3 length is 12 residues. CDR3 nucleotides: TGCAGTGCTAGTATGGCCGGAAACACCATATATTTT. Encoded protein: CSASMAGNTIYF.

This chain uses TRBV3-1 with TRBJ2-7; TRBD1 aligns across 9 bases. CDR1 is LGHDT and CDR2 is YNNKEL in the germline V gene (reference sequence). V dropped 7 bases and J dropped 7; count of bases not matched to a gene: 17. This CDR3 has 16 amino acids. The CDR3 nucleotides read TGTGCCAGCAACAAGAGGGGGACAGGGACCCCCCCGGAGCAGTACGTC. It encodes CASNKRGTGTPPEQYV.

This clonotype was observed a few times. This sequence joins TRBV7-2 and TRBJ2-7; TRBD2 matches 7 bases. Germline lookup yields CDR1 SGHTA and CDR2 FQGNSA. Trimming at V came to 4 bases and at J to 4 bases, leaving 10 bases not matched to a gene. CDR3 size: 15 residues. As DNA, the CDR3 is TGTGCCAGCAGCTCCCCGACTAGCTCCCCTTACGAGCAGTACTTC. Translating gives CASSSPTSSPYEQYF.

In this sample, this clonotype turned up many times. V is TRBV7-2 and J is TRBJ1-5, with no clear D. The germline CDR1 and CDR2 sequences are SGHTA and FQGNSA. The CDR3 spans 14 residues. The V end lost 2 bases, the J end lost 4 bases, and 9 bases lay between the germline ends. The CDR3 here is CASSLKPGNQPQHF. In DNA, the CDR3 is TGTGCCAGCAGCTTAAAGCCAGGAAATCAGCCCCAGCATTTT. The whole variable domain, filled in from reference TRBV7-2 and TRBJ1-5, reads GAGVSQSPSNKVTEKGKDVELRCDPISGHTALYWYRQSLGQGLEFLIYFQGNSAPDKSGLPSDRFSAERTGGSVSTLTIQRTQQEDSAVYLCASSLKPGNQPQHFGDGTRLSIL.

J is TRBJ2-3 and V is TRBV5-1; D remains ambiguous. Germline assignment: CDR1 SGHRS and CDR2 YFSETQ. The ends were cut back, 1 base at V and 6 bases at J, with 6 bases in the middle. This CDR3 is built from 12 residues. In nucleotides, the CDR3 is TGCGCCAGCAGCTTGTTCAGGGATACGCAGTATTTT. Translated, it gives CASSLFRDTQYF.

This clonotype was seen at least ten times. The chain employs TRBV6-5 and TRBJ1-4; no firm D call. The germline V and J ends were trimmed by 2 bases and 8 bases, with 3 bases remaining between them. The CDR3 loop spans 11 amino acids. Germline CDR1 is MNHEY and CDR2 is SVGAGI. This chain's CDR3 is CASSYREKLFF. CDR3 bases: TGTGCCAGCAGTTACCGGGAAAAACTGTTTTTT.

This clonotype was picked up many times. The chain joins TRBV4-1 to TRBJ2-1; D is ambiguous. Between the trimmed V and J ends, which lost 6 bases and 2 bases, there was a span of 11 bases. CDR3 size: 14 residues. Germline V gives CDR1 MGHRA, CDR2 YSYEKL. As DNA, the CDR3 is TGCGCCAGCAGGGGCAGGCCACCCTACAATGAGCAGTTCTTC. This codes for CASRGRPPYNEQFF.

The sample holds a few counts of this clonotype. This sequence joins TRBV25-1 and TRBJ1-5; weak D call: TRBD1 (5 bases). Trimming pared 4 bases from V and 4 bases from J, leaving 17 bases between. The CDR3 has 16 amino acids. Germline CDR1 MGHDK, CDR2 SYGVNS. The CDR3 protein is CASSGALQGGNQPQHF. CDR3 nucleotides: TGTGCCAGCAGTGGGGCCCTCCAGGGAGGAAATCAGCCCCAGCATTTT. Full variable domain (remainder filled in from reference TRBV25-1 and TRBJ1-5): EADIYQTPRYLVIGTGKKITLECSQTMGHDKMYWYQQDPGMELHLIHYSYGVNSTEKGDLSSESTVSRIRTEHFPLTLESARPSHTSQYLCASSGALQGGNQPQHFGDGTRLSIL.

The chain carries TRBV7-9 and TRBJ1-5; weak D call: TRBD1 (5 bases). Germline values: CDR1 SEHNR, CDR2 FQNEAQ (reference sequence). Trimming removed 6 bases at V and 7 bases at J, with 16 bases between. The CDR3 totals 14 residues. Here the CDR3 DNA reads TGTGCCAGCAGTCCCCTGGGGGGGAGACAGCCCCAGCATTTT. It codes for CASSPLGGRQPQHF.

This clonotype showed up just a few times. The rearrangement uses TRBV20-1 and TRBJ2-1; maybe TRBD2 (6 bases). With 5 bases removed from V and 9 bases from J, the gap between germline ends came to 23 bases. This CDR3 is 15 amino acids long. From germline, CDR1 is DFQATT and CDR2 SNEGSKA (reference sequence). This chain's CDR3 is CSAGRDFFPPTEQFF. Here the CDR3 DNA reads TGCAGTGCTGGCCGGGACTTTTTTCCCCCTACTGAGCAGTTCTTC.

This clonotype was observed once. With a much larger clone just one base away, this may be a read error. The chain carries TRBV12-3 or TRBV12-4 and TRBJ2-7, with TRBD1 matching over 10 bases. This CDR3 spans 14 amino acids. V gave up 6 bases and J gave up 8 bases; unmatched junction bases: 10. The CDR3 loop reads CASSPGTGAYKQYF. The CDR3 nucleotides read TGTGCCAGCAGCCCCGGGACAGGGGCGTACAAGCAGTACTTC.